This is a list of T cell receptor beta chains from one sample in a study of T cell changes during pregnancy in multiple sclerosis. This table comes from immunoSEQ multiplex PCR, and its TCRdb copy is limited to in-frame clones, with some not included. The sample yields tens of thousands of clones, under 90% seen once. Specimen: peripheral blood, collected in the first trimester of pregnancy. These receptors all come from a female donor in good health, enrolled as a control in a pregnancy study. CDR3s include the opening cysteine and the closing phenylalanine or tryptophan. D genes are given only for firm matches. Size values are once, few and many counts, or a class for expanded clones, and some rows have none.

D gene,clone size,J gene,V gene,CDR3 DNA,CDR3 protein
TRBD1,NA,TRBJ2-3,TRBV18,TGTGCCAGCTCAGGCTCGGACAGGGGCAGCACAGATACGCAGTATTTT,CASSGSDRGSTDTQYF
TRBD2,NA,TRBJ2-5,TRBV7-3,TGTGCCAGCAGCCCCTCGGGGGGGCGGGAGACCCAGTACTTC,CASSPSGGRETQYF
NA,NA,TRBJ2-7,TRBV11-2,TGTGCCAGCAGCTTAGGAGGAACCTACGAGCAGTACTTC,CASSLGGTYEQYF
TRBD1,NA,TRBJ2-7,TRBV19,TGTGCCACCTCGGACAGGGCACTCTACGAGCAGTACTTC,CATSDRALYEQYF
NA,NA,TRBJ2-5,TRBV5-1,TGCGCCAGCAGCGAGACGGGAGAGACCCAGTACTTC,CASSETGETQYF
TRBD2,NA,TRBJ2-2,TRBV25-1,TGTGCCAGCACCCCTAGCGGGGCCGGGGAGCTGTTTTTT,CASTPSGAGELFF
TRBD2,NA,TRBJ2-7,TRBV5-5,TGTGCCAGCAGCTTCGTGCGGGAGGGCCCAGGAGAGCAGTACTTC,CASSFVREGPGEQYF
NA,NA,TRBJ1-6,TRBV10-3,TGTGCCATCAGTGAGTCGAGCCGGGATTCACCCCTCCACTTT,CAISESSRDSPLHF
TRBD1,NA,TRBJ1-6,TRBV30,TGTGCCTGGAGCACCAAGCCGACAGGGTTCTATAATTCACCCCTCCACTTT,CAWSTKPTGFYNSPLHF
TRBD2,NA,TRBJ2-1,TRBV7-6,TGTGCCAGCAGCTTAGCGGGAGGGGCTTTCCATGAGCAGTTCTTC,CASSLAGGAFHEQFF
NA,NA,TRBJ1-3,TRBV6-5,TGTGCCAGCAGCATACAGGGAGAACCGGGAAACACCATATATTTT,CASSIQGEPGNTIYF
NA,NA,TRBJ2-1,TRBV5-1,TGCGCCAGCAGCTCGCAGGGATACAATGAGCAGTTCTTC,CASSSQGYNEQFF
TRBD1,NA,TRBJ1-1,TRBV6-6,TGTGCCAGCAGTTATCCCCATGACAGGGGGAGGAAAGCTTTCTTT,CASSYPHDRGRKAFF
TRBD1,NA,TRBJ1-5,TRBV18,TGTGCCAGCTCACCTCAGGGGGCGCGGGACAATCAGCCCCAGCATTTT,CASSPQGARDNQPQHF
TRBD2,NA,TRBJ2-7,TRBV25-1,TGTGCCAGCGGAGCTACGGGGGGCTACGAGCAGTACTTC,CASGATGGYEQYF
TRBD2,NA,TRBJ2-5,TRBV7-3,TGTGCCAGCAGCCGACTAGCGGGGAGCTTGGAGACCCAGTACTTC,CASSRLAGSLETQYF
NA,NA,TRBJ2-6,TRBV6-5,TGTGCCAGCAGAACCCCCGACAGGGCCAACGTCCTGACTTTC,CASRTPDRANVLTF
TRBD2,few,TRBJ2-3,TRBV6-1,TGTGCCAGCAGTGAAGCACTAGCGGGGGGGTTTTCAGATACGCAGTATTTT,CASSEALAGGFSDTQYF
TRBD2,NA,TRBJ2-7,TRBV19,TGTGCCAGTAGTATCGGGGGGGCCTCCTACGAGCAGTACTTC,CASSIGGASYEQYF
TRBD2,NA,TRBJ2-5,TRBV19,TGTGCCAGTACTCGAGGGACTAGCGCGACAGAGACCCAGTACTTC,CASTRGTSATETQYF
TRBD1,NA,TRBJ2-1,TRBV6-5,TGTGCCAGCAGTTACTCCGGACAGGGTGGGGATGAGCAGTTCTTC,CASSYSGQGGDEQFF
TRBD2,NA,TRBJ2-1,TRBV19,TGTGCCAGTAGTCTAAACCAGGGATCCCTCCCGGGACTAGCGTCGCATGAGCAGTTCTTC,CASSLNQGSLPGLASHEQFF
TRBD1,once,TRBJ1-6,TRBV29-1,TGCAGCGTTCTGGACAGGGCTAATTCACCCCTCCACTTT,CSVLDRANSPLHF
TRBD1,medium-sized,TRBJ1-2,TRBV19,TGTGCCAGTAGTATCTACAGGGGGATAATCGCGGGCTACACCTTC,CASSIYRGIIAGYTF
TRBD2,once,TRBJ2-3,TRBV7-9,TGTGCCAGCAGCCGACCACTAGCGGGGGGGATTGATACGCAGTATTTT,CASSRPLAGGIDTQYF
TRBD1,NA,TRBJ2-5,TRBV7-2,TGTGCCAGCAGAATGACAGGGAGTGGGGAGACCCAGTACTTC,CASRMTGSGETQYF
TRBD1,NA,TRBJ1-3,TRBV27,TGTGCCAGCAGTCAACAGGGGGCTGATGACACCATATATTTT,CASSQQGADDTIYF
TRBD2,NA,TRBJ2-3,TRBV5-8,TGTGCCAGCACCCCGGACAGCGGGGGTCGTGGAGATACGCAGTATTTT,CASTPDSGGRGDTQYF
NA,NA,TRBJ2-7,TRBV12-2,TGTGCAAGTCGCCCGACAGCGGGAGTGGTCTACGAGCAGTACTTC,CASRPTAGVVYEQYF
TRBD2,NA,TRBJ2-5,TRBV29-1,TGCAGCGTTAGCATGGGTTCGGGGGGCCAAGAGACCCAGTACTTC,CSVSMGSGGQETQYF
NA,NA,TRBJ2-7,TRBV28,TGTGCCAGCAGTCTACAGGGCTACGAGCAGTACTTC,CASSLQGYEQYF
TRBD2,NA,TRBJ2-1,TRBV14,TGTGCCAGCAGCCACGTCCCGGGACTAGCGGGAGCCTACAATGAGCAGTTCTTC,CASSHVPGLAGAYNEQFF
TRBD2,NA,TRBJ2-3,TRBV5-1,TGCGCCAGCAGCACAGAAGCGGGGGGGCTGGGAGATACGCAGTATTTT,CASSTEAGGLGDTQYF
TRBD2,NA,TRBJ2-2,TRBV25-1,TGTGCCAGCAGTGGCCCCGGGACTAGCGGGGTTACCGGGGAGCTGTTTTTT,CASSGPGTSGVTGELFF
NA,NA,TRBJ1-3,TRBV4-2,TGTGCCAGCAGCCAGACGACAAGCTCTGGAAACACCATATATTTT,CASSQTTSSGNTIYF
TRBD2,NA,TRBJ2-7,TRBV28,TGTGCCAGCACCTCGGCCGGGACTAGCGGCTCCTACGAGCAGTACTTC,CASTSAGTSGSYEQYF
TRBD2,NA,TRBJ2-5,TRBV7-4,TGTGCCAGCAGCTTCCTAATAGCGGGAGGGCCGAGGGGAGGGGAGACCCAGTACTTC,CASSFLIAGGPRGGETQYF
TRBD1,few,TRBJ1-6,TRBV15,TGTGCCACCAGCAGGAGCACAGGGGGGGACTCACCCCTCCACTTT,CATSRSTGGDSPLHF
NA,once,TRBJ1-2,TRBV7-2,TGTGCCAGCAGCTCGCTCCAGGGGCGCGGAGGCTACACCTTC,CASSSLQGRGGYTF
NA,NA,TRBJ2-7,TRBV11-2,TGTGCCAGCAGGGGGAGTTCCTACGAGCAGTACTTC,CASRGSSYEQYF
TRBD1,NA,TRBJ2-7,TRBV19,TGTGCCAGTAGCTCCCACGGGACAGGGGCCGCCTACGAGCAGTACTTC,CASSSHGTGAAYEQYF
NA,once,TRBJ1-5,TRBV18,TGTGCCAGCTCACCCGCTCCCGGGGGGGGCAATCAGCCCCAGCATTTT,CASSPAPGGGNQPQHF
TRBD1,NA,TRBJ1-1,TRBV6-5,TGTGCCAGCAGCCAGGGACAGATGCAAGCTTTCTTT,CASSQGQMQAFF
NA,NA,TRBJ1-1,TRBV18,TGTGCCAGCTCAAAGGGAGGAGACACTGAAGCTTTCTTT,CASSKGGDTEAFF
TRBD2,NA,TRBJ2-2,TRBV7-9,TGTGCCAGCAGCTTAAGGGGACTAGCCGATAACACCGGGGAGCTGTTTTTT,CASSLRGLADNTGELFF
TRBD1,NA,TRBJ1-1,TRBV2,TGTGCCAGCAGTGGAGGTTGGACAGGGACTGAAGCTTTCTTT,CASSGGWTGTEAFF
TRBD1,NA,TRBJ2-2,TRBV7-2,TGTGCCAGCAGCTTAGTCGGACAGGGGGCAGGCACCGGGGAGCTGTTTTTT,CASSLVGQGAGTGELFF